This TCR beta chain originates from a study of blood T cell repertoires in COVID-19. On the study more broadly: PBMCs, B-cell-depleted T cells, or T cells were the source of the cDNA or gDNA that made up the material.

Per the authors' pipeline: Counts of nucleated cells, estimated from reference gene primer amplification, were obtained. Method: immunoSEQ multiplex PCR; TCRdb's copy keeps in-frame clones and lacks some. V and J calls and clone size are given by that table; D and trimming were obtained from the DNA. The profile shows roughly 73,000 clones, approximately 80% of them singletons. CDR1 is LGHNA, CDR2 YSLEER, per germline. The CDR3 contains 14 residues. V was shortened by 0 bases and J by 4 bases, with 9 bases between the two germline ends. This chain joins TRBV4-3 and TRBJ1-2, with D hard to call. The clonotype comes from a human donor in a cohort sampled during active COVID-19. Sequencing was performed on peripheral blood. The CDR3 sequence: CASSQDGRSYGYTF. Written as DNA, the CDR3 is TGCGCCAGCAGCCAAGATGGCAGAAGCTATGGCTACACCTTC.